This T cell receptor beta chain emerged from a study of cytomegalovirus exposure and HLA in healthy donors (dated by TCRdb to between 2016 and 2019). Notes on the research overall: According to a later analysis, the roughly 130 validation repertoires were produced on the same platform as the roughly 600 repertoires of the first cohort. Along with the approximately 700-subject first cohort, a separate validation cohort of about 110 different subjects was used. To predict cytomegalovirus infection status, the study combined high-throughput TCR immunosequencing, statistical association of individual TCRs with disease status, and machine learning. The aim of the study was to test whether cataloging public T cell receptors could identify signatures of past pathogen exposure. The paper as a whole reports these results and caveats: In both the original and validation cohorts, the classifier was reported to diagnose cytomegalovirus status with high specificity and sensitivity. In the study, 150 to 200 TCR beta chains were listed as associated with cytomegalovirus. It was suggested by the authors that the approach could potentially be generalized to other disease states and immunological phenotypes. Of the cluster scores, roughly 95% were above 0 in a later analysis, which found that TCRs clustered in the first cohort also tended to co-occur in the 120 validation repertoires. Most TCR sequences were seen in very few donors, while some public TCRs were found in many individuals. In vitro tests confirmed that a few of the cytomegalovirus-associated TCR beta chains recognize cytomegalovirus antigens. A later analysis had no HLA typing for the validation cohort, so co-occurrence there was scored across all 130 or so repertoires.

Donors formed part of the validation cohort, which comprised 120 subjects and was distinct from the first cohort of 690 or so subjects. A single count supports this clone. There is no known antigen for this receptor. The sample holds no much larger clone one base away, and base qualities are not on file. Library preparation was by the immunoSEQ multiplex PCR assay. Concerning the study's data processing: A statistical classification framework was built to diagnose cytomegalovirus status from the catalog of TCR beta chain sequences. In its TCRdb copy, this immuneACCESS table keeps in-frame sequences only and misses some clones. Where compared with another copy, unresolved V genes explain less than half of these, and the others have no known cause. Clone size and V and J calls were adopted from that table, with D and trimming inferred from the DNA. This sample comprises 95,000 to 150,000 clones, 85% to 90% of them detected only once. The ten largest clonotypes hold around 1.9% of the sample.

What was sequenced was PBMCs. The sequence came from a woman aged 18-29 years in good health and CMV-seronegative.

The CDR3 reads as follows: CASSLGRGPGELFF. The DNA sequence is given as TGCGCCAGCAGCTTGGGCCGAGGGCCCGGGGAGCTGTTTTTT. The chain joins TRBV5-1 to TRBJ2-2, with TRBD2 as a weak D call on 5 bases. V is shortened by 0 bases, J by 6 bases, and the region joining them spans 9 bases. Taken from the germline V gene, the CDR1 and CDR2 loops are SGHRS and YFSETQ. The cysteine opens and the phenylalanine closes a CDR3 of 14 amino acids. CDR3 DNA is the only sequence kept; it has 42 bases, read in frame from the first base.